These T cell receptor beta chains were read from a single sample in a study of monozygotic twins with cystic fibrosis. Here immunoSEQ multiplex PCR was the method, and the copy in TCRdb shows in-frame clones only, minus some. The table shows just over 35,000 clones, with approximately 90% occurring only once. The sample taken for sequencing was blood. The receptors were sampled from a boy younger than 10 with cystic fibrosis. CDR3s include the opening cysteine and the closing phenylalanine or tryptophan. The D gene is left open where the match is weak. Rows give clone size only sometimes, using once, few, many, or a class for an expanded clone.

clone size	V gene	J gene	D gene	CDR3 protein	CDR3 DNA
NA	TRBV15	TRBJ2-2	TRBD2	CATSGSGGENTGELFF	TGTGCCACCAGTGGAAGCGGGGGGGAGAACACCGGGGAGCTGTTTTTT
few	TRBV7-9	TRBJ1-6	NA	CASSFTGGAGVDSPLHF	TGTGCCAGCAGCTTTACCGGGGGGGCAGGAGTCGATTCACCCCTCCACTTT
NA	TRBV2	TRBJ1-1	NA	CAFPMAFF	TGTGCCTTCCCGATGGCTTTCTTT
NA	TRBV29-1	TRBJ1-2	NA	CSVESGLEGDGYTF	TGCAGCGTTGAGTCAGGTCTGGAAGGGGATGGCTACACCTTC
NA	TRBV5-1	TRBJ1-1	TRBD1	CASSAGTGPTEAFF	TGCGCCAGCAGCGCGGGGACAGGGCCCACTGAAGCTTTCTTT
NA	TRBV25-1	TRBJ1-5	NA	CASSDTVGNQPQHF	TGTGCCAGCAGTGACACTGTCGGCAATCAGCCCCAGCATTTT
once	TRBV2	TRBJ2-1	NA	CASNNGGRGNEQFF	TGTGCCAGCAACAACGGGGGGCGGGGCAATGAGCAGTTCTTC
NA	TRBV5-1	TRBJ2-3	TRBD2	CASSPGLAGGHSTDTQYF	TGCGCCAGCAGCCCAGGACTAGCGGGGGGCCATAGCACAGATACGCAGTATTTT
NA	TRBV19	TRBJ2-2	NA	CASSMRGNTGELFF	TGTGCCAGTAGCATGAGGGGGAACACCGGGGAGCTGTTTTTT
NA	TRBV6-5	TRBJ1-4	TRBD1	CASSPGTGELKLFF	TGTGCCAGCAGCCCCGGGACAGGGGAATTAAAACTGTTTTTT
NA	TRBV10-3	TRBJ2-7	TRBD1	CAISTGQGGEQYF	TGTGCCATCAGTACGGGACAGGGGGGAGAGCAGTACTTC
few	TRBV27	TRBJ1-1	NA	CASSSSGGEAFF	TGTGCCAGCAGTTCCTCCGGGGGGGAAGCTTTCTTT
NA	TRBV10-3	TRBJ1-2	NA	CAISERDLGGYTF	TGTGCCATCAGTGAGCGGGACCTTGGAGGCTACACCTTC
NA	TRBV10-2	TRBJ1-4	NA	CASSEELRGEKLFF	TGCGCCAGCAGTGAGGAGCTAAGAGGAGAAAAACTGTTTTTT
NA	TRBV6-6	TRBJ1-1	NA	CASSYRGMNTEAFF	TGTGCCAGCAGTTACAGGGGAATGAACACTGAAGCTTTCTTT
few	TRBV9	TRBJ1-6	NA	CASSGQGNMDSPLHF	TGTGCCAGCAGCGGGCAGGGGAATATGGATTCACCCCTCCACTTT
NA	TRBV7-9	TRBJ2-3	NA	CASTARLGGEKDTQYF	TGTGCCAGCACCGCCCGCTTGGGGGGCGAGAAAGATACGCAGTATTTT
NA	TRBV29-1	TRBJ2-1	TRBD2	CSVEGLAGYNEQFF	TGCAGCGTAGAAGGACTAGCGGGCTACAATGAGCAGTTCTTC
NA	TRBV4-1	TRBJ1-4	TRBD1	CASSHPAGTGSEKLFF	TGCGCCAGCAGCCACCCCGCCGGGACAGGGAGCGAAAAACTGTTTTTT
NA	TRBV14	TRBJ1-6	NA	CASSQAHGPLHF	TGTGCCAGCAGCCAGGCCCACGGGCCCTTGCACTTT
NA	TRBV7-8	TRBJ1-6	TRBD1	CASSMDRGRSSYNSPLHF	TGTGCCAGCAGCATGGACAGGGGGCGTAGCTCCTATAATTCACCCCTCCACTTT
NA	TRBV7-9	TRBJ2-5	NA	CASSSDWETQYF	TGTGCCAGCAGCTCTGACTGGGAGACCCAGTACTTC
NA	TRBV7-7	TRBJ1-4	TRBD1	CASSPALPGQGNEKLFF	TGTGCTAGCAGCCCAGCGCTCCCGGGACAGGGGAATGAAAAACTGTTTTTT
NA	TRBV4-1	TRBJ1-3	NA	CASSQDPIGGNTIYF	TGCGCCAGCAGCCAAGATCCCATAGGGGGAAACACCATATATTTT
NA	TRBV6-6	TRBJ1-1	NA	CASRLTSYTEAFF	TGTGCCAGCAGACTTACATCCTACACTGAAGCTTTCTTT